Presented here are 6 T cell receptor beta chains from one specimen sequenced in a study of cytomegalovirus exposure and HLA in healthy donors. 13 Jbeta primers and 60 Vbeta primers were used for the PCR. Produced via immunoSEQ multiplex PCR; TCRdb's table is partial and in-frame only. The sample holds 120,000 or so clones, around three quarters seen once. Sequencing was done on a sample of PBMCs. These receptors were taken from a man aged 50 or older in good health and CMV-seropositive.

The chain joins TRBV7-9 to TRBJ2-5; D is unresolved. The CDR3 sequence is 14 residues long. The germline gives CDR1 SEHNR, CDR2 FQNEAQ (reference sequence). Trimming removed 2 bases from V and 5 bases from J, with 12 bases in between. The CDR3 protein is CASSLTQERETQYF. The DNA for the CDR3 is TGTGCCAGCAGCTTAACGCAGGAAAGGGAGACCCAGTACTTC.

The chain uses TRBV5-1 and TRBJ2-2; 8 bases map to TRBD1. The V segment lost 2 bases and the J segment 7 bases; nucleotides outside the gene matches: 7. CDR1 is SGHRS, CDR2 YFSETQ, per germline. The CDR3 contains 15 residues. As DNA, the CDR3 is TGCGCCAGCAGCTTCTCTACAGGGGGGTACGGGGAGCTGTTTTTT. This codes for CASSFSTGGYGELFF. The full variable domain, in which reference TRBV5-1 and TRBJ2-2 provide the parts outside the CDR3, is KAGVTQTPRYLIKTRGQQVTLSCSPISGHRSVSWYQQTPGQGLQFLFEYFSETQRNKGNFPGRFSGRQFSNSRSEMNVSTLELGDSALYLCASSFSTGGYGELFFGEGSRLTVL.

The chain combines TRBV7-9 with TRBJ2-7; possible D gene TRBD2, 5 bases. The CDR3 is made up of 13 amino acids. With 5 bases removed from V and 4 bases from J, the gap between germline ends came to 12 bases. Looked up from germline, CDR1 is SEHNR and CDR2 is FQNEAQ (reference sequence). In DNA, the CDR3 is TGTGCCAGCAGCCCAGGACCGGGATACGAGCAGTACTTC. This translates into CASSPGPGYEQYF.

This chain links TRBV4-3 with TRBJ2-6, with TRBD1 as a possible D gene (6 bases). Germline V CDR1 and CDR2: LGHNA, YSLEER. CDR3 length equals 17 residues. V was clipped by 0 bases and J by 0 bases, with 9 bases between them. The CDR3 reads CASSQEQGTSGANVLTF. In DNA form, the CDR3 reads TGCGCCAGCAGCCAAGAACAGGGAACCTCTGGGGCCAACGTCCTGACTTTC.

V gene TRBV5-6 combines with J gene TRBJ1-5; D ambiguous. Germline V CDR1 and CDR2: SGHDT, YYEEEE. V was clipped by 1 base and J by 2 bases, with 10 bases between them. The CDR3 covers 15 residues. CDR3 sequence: CASSLRGYGNQPQHF. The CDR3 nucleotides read TGTGCCAGCAGCTTGAGAGGGTATGGCAATCAGCCCCAGCATTTT.

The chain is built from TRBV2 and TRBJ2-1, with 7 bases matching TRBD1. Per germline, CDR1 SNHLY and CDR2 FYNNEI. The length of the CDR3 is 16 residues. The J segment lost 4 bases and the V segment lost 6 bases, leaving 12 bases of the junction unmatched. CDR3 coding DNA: TGTGCCAGCAGGGGACCCGGTCGGGACAGTTACAATGAGCAGTTCTTC. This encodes CASRGPGRDSYNEQFF.